The subject of this entry is one TCR beta chain. Its antigen is currently unknown. TCRdb recomputed calls from the RT-PCR reads with MiXCR, one row per CDR3 protein. The sample contains 200,000 to 250,000 distinct CDR3 sequences, 10% to 15% of which appear only once. The record originates from a study of response to subunit inactivated influenza vaccine. General observations from the study: Only a handful of new T cells, the authors suggested, are recruited with each seasonal influenza vaccination.

The CDR3 has 14 residues. V lost 4 bases to trimming and J lost 3 bases, with 11 bases between them. This rearrangement joins TRBV12-3 or TRBV12-4 to TRBJ2-3; D is possibly TRBD1 (5 bases). The clonotype comes from a man aged 45-65 years who received an inactivated influenza vaccine. The sequencing here drew on non-naive T cells sorted from PBMCs, taken less than 15 days before vaccination. The CDR3 reads CASSSPGMTDTQYF. CDR3 nucleotides: TGTGCCAGCAGTTCCCCAGGGATGACAGATACGCAGTATTTT.